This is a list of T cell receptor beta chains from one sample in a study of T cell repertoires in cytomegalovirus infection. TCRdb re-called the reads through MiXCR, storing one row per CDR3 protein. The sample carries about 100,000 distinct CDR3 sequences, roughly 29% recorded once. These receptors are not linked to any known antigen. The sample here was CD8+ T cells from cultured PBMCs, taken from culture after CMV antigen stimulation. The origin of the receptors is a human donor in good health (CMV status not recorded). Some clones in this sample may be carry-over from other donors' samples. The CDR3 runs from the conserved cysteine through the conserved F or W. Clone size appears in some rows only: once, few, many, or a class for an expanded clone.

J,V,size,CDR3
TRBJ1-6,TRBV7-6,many,CASSPGGRSSPLHF
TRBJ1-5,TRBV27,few,CASRKTGLQPQHF
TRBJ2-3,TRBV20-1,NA,CSASPAGGTTDTQYF
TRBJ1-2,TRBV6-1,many,CASSKDSYGYTF
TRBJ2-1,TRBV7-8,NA,CASRIDYNEQFF
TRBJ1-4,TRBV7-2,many,CASSLAPTGGPYATNEKLFF
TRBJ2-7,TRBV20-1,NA,CSARPTGLYEQYF
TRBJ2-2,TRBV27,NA,CASSFVPGELFF
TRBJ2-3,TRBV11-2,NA,CASSLDSWVSSTDTQYF
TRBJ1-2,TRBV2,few,CASSVGQGDYGYTF
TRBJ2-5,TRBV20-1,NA,CSARGGPSGGASKTQYF
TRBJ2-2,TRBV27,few,CASSLSGIGELFF
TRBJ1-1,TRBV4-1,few,CASSQDPRADTEAFF
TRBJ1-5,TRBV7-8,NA,CASSGGLDSNQPQHF
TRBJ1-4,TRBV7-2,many,CASSSQWGELFF
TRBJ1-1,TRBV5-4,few,CASSWTGANTEAFF
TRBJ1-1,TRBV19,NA,CASSPDGALNTEAFF
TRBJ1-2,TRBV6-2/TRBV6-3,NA,CASSLTVNYGYTF
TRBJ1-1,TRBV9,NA,CASSAGAMNTEAFF
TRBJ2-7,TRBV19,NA,CASSIRDTGSYEQYF